The 14 T cell receptor beta chains presented below share a single source sample, sequenced in a study of T cell changes during pregnancy in multiple sclerosis. Assay used: immunoSEQ multiplex PCR; TCRdb lists only in-frame clones, some missing. Counted here are about 31,000 clones, 89% occurring once; the ten biggest clones make up over 5%. The sequencing used CD8+ T cells from peripheral blood mononuclear cells, collected in the second trimester of pregnancy. The source is a female donor with multiple sclerosis, enrolled in a pregnancy study.

The chain employs TRBV7-9 and TRBJ2-5; D gene uncertain. With 4 bases removed from V and 3 bases from J, the gap between germline ends came to 6 bases. This CDR3 comprises 12 residues. Germline V gene lookup returns CDR1 SEHNR and CDR2 FQNEAQ (reference sequence). The CDR3 nucleotides are TGTGCCAGCAGCTCGTTTAAAGAGACCCAGTACTTC. This gives the protein CASSSFKETQYF. Looking up the rest from reference TRBV7-9 and TRBJ2-5 gives the full variable domain: DTGVSQNPRHKITKRGQNVTFRCDPISEHNRLYWYRQTLGQGPEFLTYFQNEAQLEKSRLLSDRFSAERPKGSFSTLEIQRTEQGDSAMYLCASSSFKETQYFGPGTRLLVL.

The chain uses TRBV4-2 and TRBJ2-2, with 9 bases matching TRBD2. V lost 3 bases, J lost 4 bases, and 6 bases stayed unmatched. Germline V gene data show CDR1 as LGHNA and CDR2 as YNFKEQ. This CDR3 is 16 amino acids long. CDR3 in amino acids: CASSHLTSGITGELFF. The CDR3 nucleotides read TGTGCCAGCAGCCACCTGACTAGCGGAATCACCGGGGAGCTGTTTTTT.

The rearrangement links TRBV5-4 to TRBJ1-5, with D hard to call. This CDR3 region has 14 residues. Germline V lookup: CDR1 SGHNT, CDR2 YYREEE (reference sequence). V was trimmed by 2 bases and J by 4 bases, leaving 10 bases between them. In DNA, the CDR3 is TGTGCCAGCAGCTTTGAGGGAGAGAATCAGCCCCAGCATTTT. Translating gives CASSFEGENQPQHF.

This clone was observed once. The chain links TRBV19 to TRBJ2-7; tentative D call: TRBD2 (5 bases). The ends were cut back, 5 bases at V and 3 bases at J, with 11 bases in the middle. Germline V gives CDR1 LNHDA, CDR2 SQIVND (reference sequence). The CDR3 has 13 residues. DNA of the CDR3: TGTGCCAGTAGTCGTTCGGGGATCTACGAGCAGTACTTC. It yields the protein CASSRSGIYEQYF. Filled out from reference TRBV19 and TRBJ2-7, the complete variable domain reads DGGITQSPKYLFRKEGQNVTLSCEQNLNHDAMYWYRQDPGQGLRLIYYSQIVNDFQKGDIAEGYSVSREKKESFPLTVTSAQKNPTAFYLCASSRSGIYEQYFGPGTRLTVT.

The chain's CDR3 is CASSWGLLSSYNEQFF. The CDR3 nucleotides are TGTGCCAGCAGCTGGGGACTACTCAGCTCCTACAATGAGCAGTTCTTC. This sequence joins TRBV28 and TRBJ2-1; 7 bases are a match to TRBD2. This CDR3 comprises 16 residues. The germline V gene encodes CDR1 MDHEN and CDR2 SYDVKM. V lost 6 bases to trimming and J lost 0 bases; unmatched junction nucleotides: 8.

The chain combines TRBV7-9 with TRBJ2-4; 10 nucleotides line up with TRBD1. The length of the CDR3 is 16 residues. Germline CDR1 SEHNR, CDR2 FQNEAQ (reference sequence). Unmatched junction bases numbered 9, after V lost 5 bases and J lost 5 bases. This CDR3 reads CASSNRDRGSENIQYF. CDR3 bases: TGTGCCAGCAGCAACAGGGACAGGGGAAGCGAAAACATTCAGTACTTC.

This chain uses TRBV5-8 with TRBJ1-2; the match to TRBD1 covers 7 bases. This CDR3 has 15 residues. Germline V gives CDR1 SGHTS, CDR2 YDEGEE. Trimming at V came to 0 bases and at J to 10 bases, leaving 12 bases not matched to a gene. The CDR3 protein is CASSLGTGTAETYTF. In nucleotides, the CDR3 is TGTGCCAGCAGCTTGGGGACCGGGACAGCAGAGACCTACACCTTC. The full variable domain, rest sourced from reference TRBV5-8 and TRBJ1-2, is EAGVTQSPTHLIKTRGQQATLRCSPISGHTSVYWYQQALGLGLQFLLWYDEGEERNRGNFPPRFSGRQFPNYSSELNVNALELEDSALYLCASSLGTGTAETYTFGSGTRLTVV.

The V gene is TRBV7-9, the J gene TRBJ1-2, with D maybe TRBD1 (5 bases). V was shortened by 1 base and J by 0 bases, with 18 bases between the two germline ends. The germline V gene has CDR1 SEHNR and CDR2 FQNEAQ (reference sequence). The CDR3 sequence is 18 residues long. This chain's CDR3 is CASSLDLPPGSPNYGYTF. Written as DNA, the CDR3 is TGTGCCAGCAGCTTAGACCTCCCCCCAGGGTCCCCTAACTATGGCTACACCTTC.

The chain is built from TRBV19 and TRBJ2-1; D is perhaps TRBD2 (6 bases). Germline values: CDR1 LNHDA, CDR2 SQIVND (reference sequence). The CDR3 has 12 amino acids. V lost 3 bases to trimming and J lost 9 bases, with 9 bases between them. The CDR3 DNA reads TGTGCCAGTAGTATTGGAGGGCTTGAGCAGTTCTTC. Amino acid sequence: CASSIGGLEQFF.

The chain combines TRBV2 with TRBJ2-7; D gene uncertain. Germline values: CDR1 SNHLY, CDR2 FYNNEI. This CDR3 has 13 amino acids. Deletions cut 3 bases from V and 7 bases from J, with 13 bases between. CDR3 amino acids: CASSEGIALEQYF. CDR3 coding DNA: TGTGCCAGCAGTGAGGGTATAGCCCTGGAGCAGTACTTC.

This rearrangement joins TRBV4-2 to TRBJ1-3, with 7 bases that match TRBD1. The length of the CDR3 is 16 residues. V trimming: 1 base; J trimming: 4 bases; junction bases outside the gene matches: 7. Germline CDR1 and CDR2: LGHNA and YNFKEQ. CDR3 residues: CASSQGQGEGGNTIYF. In DNA, the CDR3 is TGTGCCAGCAGCCAAGGACAGGGTGAGGGGGGAAACACCATATATTTT.

The chain has TRBV10-1 and TRBJ1-5; no definite D call. The germline gives CDR1 WNHNN, CDR2 SYGVQD (reference sequence). V was pared by 3 bases and J by 0 bases, with 9 bases between. The CDR3 runs 15 residues. The CDR3 here is CASSEPDSSNQPQHF. CDR3 DNA sequence: TGCGCCAGCAGTGAACCAGATTCTAGCAATCAGCCCCAGCATTTT.

CDR3 sequence: CASSLGFLNEQFF. CDR3 coding DNA: TGTGCCAGCAGCCTTGGCTTCCTCAATGAGCAGTTCTTC. The rearrangement links TRBV28 to TRBJ2-1, with no clear D. CDR3 size: 13 residues. The germline V gene encodes CDR1 MDHEN and CDR2 SYDVKM. Trimming took 6 bases from V and 6 from J, leaving 12 bases between them.

This chain uses TRBV2 with TRBJ2-1, with TRBD2 matching 9 bases. V shed 8 bases and J 6 bases; nucleotides not matched to a gene: 5. From germline, CDR1 is SNHLY and CDR2 FYNNEI. The CDR3 loop spans 13 amino acids. The CDR3, as DNA: TGTGCCAGCGTCGCAGCGGGGGGCAATGAGCAGTTCTTC. Its translation: CASVAAGGNEQFF.